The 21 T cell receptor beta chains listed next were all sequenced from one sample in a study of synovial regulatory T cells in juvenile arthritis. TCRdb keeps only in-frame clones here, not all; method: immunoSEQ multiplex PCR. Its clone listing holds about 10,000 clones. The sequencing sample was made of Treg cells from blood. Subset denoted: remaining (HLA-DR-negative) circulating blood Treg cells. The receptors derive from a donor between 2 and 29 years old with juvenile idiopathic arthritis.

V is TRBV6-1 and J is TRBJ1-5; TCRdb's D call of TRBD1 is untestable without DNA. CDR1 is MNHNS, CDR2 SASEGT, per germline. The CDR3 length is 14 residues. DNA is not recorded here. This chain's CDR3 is CASSGQGAHQPQHF.

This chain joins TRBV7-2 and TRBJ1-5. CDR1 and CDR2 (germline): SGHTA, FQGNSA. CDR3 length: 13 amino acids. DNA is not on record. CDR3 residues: CASSLVGNQPQHF.

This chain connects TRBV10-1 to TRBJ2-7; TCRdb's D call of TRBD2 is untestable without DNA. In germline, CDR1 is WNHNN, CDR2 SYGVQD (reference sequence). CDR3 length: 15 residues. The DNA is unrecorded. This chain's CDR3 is CASSEIASGTYEQYF.

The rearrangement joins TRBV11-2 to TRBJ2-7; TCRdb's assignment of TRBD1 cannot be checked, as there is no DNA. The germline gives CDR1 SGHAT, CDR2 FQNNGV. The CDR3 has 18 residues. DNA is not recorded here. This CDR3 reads CASSSGSSTGSWAYEQYF. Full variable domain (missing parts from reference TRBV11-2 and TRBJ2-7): EAGVAQSPRYKIIEKRQSVAFWCNPISGHATLYWYQQILGQGPKLLIQFQNNGVVDDSQLPKDRFSAERLKGVDSTLKIQPAKLEDSAVYLCASSSGSSTGSWAYEQYFGPGTRLTVT.

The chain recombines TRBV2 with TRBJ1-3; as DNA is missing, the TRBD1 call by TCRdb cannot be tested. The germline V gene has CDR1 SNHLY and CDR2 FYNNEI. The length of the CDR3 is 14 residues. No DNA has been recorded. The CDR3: CASSHRETGNTIYF.

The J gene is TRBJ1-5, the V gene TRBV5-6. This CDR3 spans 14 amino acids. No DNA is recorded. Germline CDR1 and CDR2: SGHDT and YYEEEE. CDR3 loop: CASSPGGQAQPQHF.

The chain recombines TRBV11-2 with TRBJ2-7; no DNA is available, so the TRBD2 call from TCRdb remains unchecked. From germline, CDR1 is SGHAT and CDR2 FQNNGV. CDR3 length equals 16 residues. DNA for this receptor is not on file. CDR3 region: CASNERSGTSTYEQYF.

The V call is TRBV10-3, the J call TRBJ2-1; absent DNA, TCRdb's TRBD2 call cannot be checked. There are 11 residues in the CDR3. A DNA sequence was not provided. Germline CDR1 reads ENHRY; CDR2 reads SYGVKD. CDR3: CAISEAIEQFF.

The CDR3 loop is CASSQEVGGVQPQHF. The chain has TRBV4-1 and TRBJ1-5. Per the germline V gene, CDR1 is MGHRA and CDR2 is YSYEKL. This CDR3 contains 15 residues. Only the protein sequence is given.

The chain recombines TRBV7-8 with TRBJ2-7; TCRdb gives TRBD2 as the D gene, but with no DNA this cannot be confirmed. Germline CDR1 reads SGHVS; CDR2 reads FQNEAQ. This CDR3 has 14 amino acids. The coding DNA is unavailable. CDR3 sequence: CASSLDPGDYEQYF. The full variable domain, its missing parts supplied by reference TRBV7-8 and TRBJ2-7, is GAGVSQSPRYKVAKRGQDVALRCDPISGHVSLFWYQQALGQGPEFLTYFQNEAQLDKSGLPSDRFFAERPEGSVSTLKIQRTQQEDSAVYLCASSLDPGDYEQYFGPGTRLTVT.

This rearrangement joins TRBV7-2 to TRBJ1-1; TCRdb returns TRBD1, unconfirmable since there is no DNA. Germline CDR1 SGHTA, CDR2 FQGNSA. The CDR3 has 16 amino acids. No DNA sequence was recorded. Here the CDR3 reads CASSLMAGGAKGEAFF.

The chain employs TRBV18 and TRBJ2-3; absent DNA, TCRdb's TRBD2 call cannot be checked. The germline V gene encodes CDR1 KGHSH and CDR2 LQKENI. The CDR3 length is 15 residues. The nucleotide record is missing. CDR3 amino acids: CASSPVAGETDTQYF.

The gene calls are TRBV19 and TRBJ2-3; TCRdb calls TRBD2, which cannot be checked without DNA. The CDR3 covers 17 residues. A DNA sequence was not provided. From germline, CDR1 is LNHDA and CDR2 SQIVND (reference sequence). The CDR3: CASSIIRGLAAVGTQYF.

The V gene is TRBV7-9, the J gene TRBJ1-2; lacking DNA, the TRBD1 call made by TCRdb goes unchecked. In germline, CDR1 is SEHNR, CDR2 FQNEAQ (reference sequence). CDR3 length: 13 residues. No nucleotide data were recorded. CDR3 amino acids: CASSGDREAGYTF.

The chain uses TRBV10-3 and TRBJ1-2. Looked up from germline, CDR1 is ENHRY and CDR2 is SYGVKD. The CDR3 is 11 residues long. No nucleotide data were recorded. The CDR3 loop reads CAISGRDGYTF.

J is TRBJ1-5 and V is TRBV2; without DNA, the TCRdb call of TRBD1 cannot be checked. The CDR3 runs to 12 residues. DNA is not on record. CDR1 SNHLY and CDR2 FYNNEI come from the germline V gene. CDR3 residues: CASRTGVQPQHF.

The chain's CDR3 is CASSEVLGASGSRETQYF. The chain links TRBV6-1 to TRBJ2-5; the D call from TCRdb, TRBD2, cannot be confirmed without DNA. CDR3 length equals 18 residues. Only the protein sequence is given. Germline V gene sequence: CDR1 MNHNS, CDR2 SASEGT.

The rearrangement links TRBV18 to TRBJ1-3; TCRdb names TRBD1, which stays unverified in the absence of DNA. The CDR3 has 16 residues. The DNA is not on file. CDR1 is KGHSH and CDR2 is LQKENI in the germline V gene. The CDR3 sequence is CASSLYDIGQGNTIYF.

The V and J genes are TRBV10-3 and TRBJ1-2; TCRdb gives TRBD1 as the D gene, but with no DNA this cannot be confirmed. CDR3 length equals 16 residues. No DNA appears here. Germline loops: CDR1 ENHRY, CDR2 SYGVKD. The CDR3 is CAISPGQGLFNYGYTF.

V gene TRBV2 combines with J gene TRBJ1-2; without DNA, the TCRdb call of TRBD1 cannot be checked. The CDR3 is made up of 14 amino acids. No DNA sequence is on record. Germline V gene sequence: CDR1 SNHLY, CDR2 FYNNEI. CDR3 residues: CASSRDRGNYGYTF.

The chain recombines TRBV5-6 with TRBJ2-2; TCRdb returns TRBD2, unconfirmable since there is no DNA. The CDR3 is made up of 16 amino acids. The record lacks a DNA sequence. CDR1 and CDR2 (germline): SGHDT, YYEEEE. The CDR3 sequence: CASISSPLLNTGELFF.